The next 5 T cell receptor beta chains were all read from a single sample in a study of shared clonotypes between healthy human individuals. The assay was immunoSEQ multiplex PCR, and TCRdb's table has in-frame clones only and misses some. The sample lists 1.6 million or so clones, around 97% occurring once. Sample: naive CD4+ T cells sorted from blood. The subset: CD45RA+ positively selected. The receptors were gathered from a man younger than 40 in good health.

Points on this clone: Other DNA sequences in the same sample also yield this CDR3. The V and J genes are TRBV7-9 and TRBJ1-1; unclear D gene. The CDR3 sequence is 13 residues long. Germline V CDR1 and CDR2: SEHNR, FQNEAQ (reference sequence). Trimming cost V 0 bases and J 5 bases, with 7 bases left between them. In DNA form, the CDR3 reads TGTGCCAGCAGCTTAGCCGGCCCAACTGAAGCTTTCTTT. Its translation: CASSLAGPTEAFF.

The chain joins TRBV19 to TRBJ2-3; D is perhaps TRBD1 (5 bases). V lost 3 bases to trimming and J lost 4 bases, with 17 bases between them. From germline, CDR1 is LNHDA and CDR2 SQIVND (reference sequence). This CDR3 is 16 amino acids long. The CDR3 bases are TGTGCCAGTAGTATTCACCGAGGTGGGGCCGCAGATACGCAGTATTTT. Its protein product is CASSIHRGGAADTQYF.

The chain uses TRBV30 and TRBJ1-5; 8 nucleotides line up with TRBD1. V lost 0 bases, J lost 1 base, and 11 bases stayed unmatched. This CDR3 is 18 amino acids long. Germline CDR1 is GTSNPN and CDR2 is SVGIG (reference sequence). This CDR3 is CAWSVPPGGHSSNQPQHF. CDR3 DNA sequence: TGTGCCTGGAGTGTACCCCCAGGGGGCCACTCGAGCAATCAGCCCCAGCATTTT.

V and J are TRBV7-2 and TRBJ2-7; perhaps TRBD1 as D (6 bases). This CDR3 is 14 amino acids long. Germline CDR1 is SGHTA and CDR2 is FQGNSA. V gave up 1 base and J gave up 4 bases, with 11 bases separating them. CDR3 sequence: CASSLGQAHYEQYF. CDR3 DNA: TGTGCCAGCAGCTTAGGACAGGCCCATTACGAGCAGTACTTC.

The chain has TRBV18 and TRBJ2-7; D may correspond to TRBD1 or TRBD2 (5 bases each). Germline values: CDR1 KGHSH, CDR2 LQKENI. The V gene lost 2 bases and the J gene lost 5 bases, with 10 bases spanning the gap. CDR3 length: 13 residues. In DNA form, the CDR3 reads TGTGCCAGCTCACCATCGCCGGGGCACGAGCAGTACTTC. Translating gives CASSPSPGHEQYF.